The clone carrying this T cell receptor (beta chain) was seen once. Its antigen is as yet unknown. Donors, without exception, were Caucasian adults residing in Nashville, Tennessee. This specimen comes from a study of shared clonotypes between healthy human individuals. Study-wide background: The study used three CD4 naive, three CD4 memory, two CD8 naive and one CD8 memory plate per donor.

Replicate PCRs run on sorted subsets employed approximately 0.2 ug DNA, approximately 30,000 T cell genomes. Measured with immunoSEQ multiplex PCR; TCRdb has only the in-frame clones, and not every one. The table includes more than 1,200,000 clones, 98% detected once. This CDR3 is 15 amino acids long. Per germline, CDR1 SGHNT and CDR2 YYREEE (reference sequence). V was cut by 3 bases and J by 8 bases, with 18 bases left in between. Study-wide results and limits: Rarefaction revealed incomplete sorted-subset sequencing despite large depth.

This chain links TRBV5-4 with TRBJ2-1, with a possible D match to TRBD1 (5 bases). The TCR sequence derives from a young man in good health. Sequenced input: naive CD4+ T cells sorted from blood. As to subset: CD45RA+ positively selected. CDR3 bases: TGTGCCAGCAGCTCTAGGACAATACTCTTCGATGAGCAGTTCTTC. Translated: CASSSRTILFDEQFF.